The 24 T cell receptor beta chains below were found in one sample sequenced in a study of shared clonotypes between healthy human individuals. Libraries were prepared by immunoSEQ multiplex PCR; TCRdb keeps only in-frame clonotypes and omits some of them. The sample has 500,000 or so clones, roughly 95% seen once; the top ten hold 0.05% to 0.07%. Input material: naive CD4+ T cells sorted from blood. The subset was: CD45RA+ positively selected. The receptors originated from a woman aged 25 to 45 in good health.

The chain carries TRBV5-1 and TRBJ2-2; the match to TRBD2 covers 13 bases. Germline V gene data show CDR1 as SGHRS and CDR2 as YFSETQ. Trimming at V came to 3 bases and at J to 1 base, leaving 6 bases not matched to a gene. This CDR3 comprises 18 residues. The CDR3 spells CASSSRTSGRKNTGELFF. The DNA for the CDR3 is TGCGCCAGCAGCTCGAGGACTAGCGGGAGAAAGAACACCGGGGAGCTGTTTTTT. Using reference TRBV5-1 and TRBJ2-2 for the parts outside the CDR3, the full variable domain is KAGVTQTPRYLIKTRGQQVTLSCSPISGHRSVSWYQQTPGQGLQFLFEYFSETQRNKGNFPGRFSGRQFSNSRSEMNVSTLELGDSALYLCASSSRTSGRKNTGELFFGEGSRLTVL.

V usage is TRBV16 and J usage is TRBJ1-1; D not resolved. This CDR3 is 15 amino acids long. With 1 base removed from V and 3 bases from J, the gap between germline ends came to 12 bases. Per the germline V gene, CDR1 is KGHSY and CDR2 is FQNENV. The DNA of the CDR3 is TGTGCCAGCAGCCAATTCCCACCGCCCGACACTGAAGCTTTCTTT. Residues: CASSQFPPPDTEAFF.

The chain recombines TRBV11-2 with TRBJ2-2; 14 nucleotides align to TRBD2. The CDR3 is 18 residues long. CDR1 is SGHAT and CDR2 is FQNNGV in the germline V gene. Trimming took 5 bases from V and 0 from J; bases not matched to a gene: 5. The CDR3 coding sequence is TGTGCCAGCAGCGGACTAGCGGGAGGCTTAACGAACACCGGGGAGCTGTTTTTT. Its translation: CASSGLAGGLTNTGELFF.

The chain is built from TRBV18 and TRBJ2-5; D is ambiguous. The CDR3 is made up of 13 amino acids. Germline V lookup: CDR1 KGHSH, CDR2 LQKENI. Trimming removed 0 bases at V and 4 bases at J, with 6 bases between. CDR3 region: CASSPPNRETQYF. CDR3 bases: TGTGCCAGCTCACCACCTAATCGAGAGACCCAGTACTTC.

This chain joins TRBV5-6 and TRBJ1-3, with no clear D. Germline V CDR1 and CDR2: SGHDT, YYEEEE. V lost 5 bases, J lost 0 bases, and 9 bases lay in between. The CDR3 is 14 amino acids. The CDR3 is CASSNTRSGNTIYF. The CDR3, as DNA: TGTGCCAGCAGTAACACACGCTCTGGAAACACCATATATTTT.

As to this clone: The sample has other DNA sequences that encode this CDR3 too. The chain recombines TRBV5-1 with TRBJ2-3; D ambiguous. V was trimmed by 4 bases and J by 1 base, leaving 10 bases between them. Germline CDR1 reads SGHRS; CDR2 reads YFSETQ. The CDR3 sequence is 14 residues long. The CDR3 DNA sequence: TGCGCCAGCAGCAGCTCGTCCGGCACAGATACGCAGTATTTT. Encoded protein: CASSSSSGTDTQYF.

V is TRBV19 and J is TRBJ2-5; D call uncertain. The V end lost 0 bases, the J end lost 5 bases, and 10 bases lay between the germline ends. CDR3 length: 14 amino acids. The V gene's germline CDR1 is LNHDA and CDR2 SQIVND (reference sequence). The CDR3 bases are TGTGCCAGTAGTATAGATCCCTCCGCCGAGACCCAGTACTTC. Protein sequence: CASSIDPSAETQYF.

The chain combines TRBV5-1 with TRBJ2-3; D possibly corresponds to TRBD2 (6 bases). The CDR3 has 16 amino acids. Trimming left V 2 bases short and J 5 bases short, with 18 bases between. Germline values: CDR1 SGHRS, CDR2 YFSETQ. CDR3 DNA: TGCGCCAGCAGCTTCGGCAGGAGCGGGTTTCTAGATACGCAGTATTTT. The encoded protein is CASSFGRSGFLDTQYF.

The chain combines TRBV28 with TRBJ2-7, with TRBD1 identical over 9 bases. Looked up from germline, CDR1 is MDHEN and CDR2 is SYDVKM. Trimming took 3 bases from V and 3 from J; bases not matched to a gene: 6. The CDR3 sequence is 15 residues long. In DNA form, the CDR3 reads TGTGCCAGCAGTTTTACGGGACAGGGTATCTACGAGCAGTACTTC. Protein: CASSFTGQGIYEQYF.

V is TRBV4-2 and J is TRBJ2-5; TRBD1 aligns across 9 bases. Germline CDR1 reads LGHNA; CDR2 reads YNFKEQ. The CDR3 consists of 16 residues. The J segment lost 4 bases and the V segment lost 0 bases, leaving 6 bases of the junction unmatched. CDR3 amino acids: CASSQDNPTGGETQYF. CDR3 DNA sequence: TGTGCCAGCAGCCAAGATAATCCGACAGGGGGAGAGACCCAGTACTTC.

The chain joins TRBV19 to TRBJ2-7; 10 positions match TRBD1. V shed 3 bases, J shed 3 bases, and the junction held 2 bases outside the gene matches. The CDR3 is made up of 14 amino acids. Germline CDR1 LNHDA, CDR2 SQIVND (reference sequence). CDR3 coding DNA: TGTGCCAGTAGTATCGACAGGGGGCACTACGAGCAGTACTTC. This translates into CASSIDRGHYEQYF.

The chain joins TRBV28 to TRBJ1-5; D perhaps matches TRBD1 (5 bases). There are 13 residues in the CDR3. V gave up 2 bases and J gave up 9 bases, with 11 bases separating them. Germline CDR1 MDHEN, CDR2 SYDVKM. The DNA for the CDR3 is TGTGCCAGCAGTTTACAGGGCTTTCTGCCCCAGCATTTT. Its translation is CASSLQGFLPQHF.

J is TRBJ1-1 and V is TRBV20-1; D call uncertain. CDR1 is DFQATT and CDR2 is SNEGSKA in the germline V gene (reference sequence). The CDR3 loop spans 9 amino acids. V lost 4 bases and J 3 bases, leaving 0 bases between the germline ends. Here the CDR3 DNA reads TGCAGTGCTAACACTGAAGCTTTCTTT. It is translated as CSANTEAFF.

V is TRBV5-1 and J is TRBJ2-1; D is undetermined. The CDR3 consists of 13 residues. Between the trimmed V and J ends, which lost 1 base and 8 bases, there was a span of 10 bases. In germline, CDR1 is SGHRS, CDR2 YFSETQ. The DNA of the CDR3 is TGCGCCAGCAGCTTGAGCCCGCTTGATGAGCAGTTCTTC. Protein: CASSLSPLDEQFF.

The chain carries TRBV4-1 and TRBJ1-2; D is uncertain. Germline V gene lookup returns CDR1 MGHRA and CDR2 YSYEKL. V dropped 0 bases and J dropped 5 bases, with 10 bases sitting between them. The length of the CDR3 is 14 residues. The CDR3 nucleotides read TGCGCCAGCAGCCAAGACGAGAGGGAGTATGGCTACACCTTC. This translates into CASSQDEREYGYTF.

This clone was found a few times. The chain joins TRBV7-3 to TRBJ2-2; 8 positions match TRBD1. Germline lookup yields CDR1 SGHTA and CDR2 FQGTGA. The V gene end was trimmed by 2 bases and the J gene end by 7 bases; junction bases not matched to a gene: 6. The CDR3 extends over 15 amino acids. The CDR3 region has the DNA TGTGCCAGCAGCTTAGGGGACAGGACGGGCGGGGAGCTGTTTTTT. Translated: CASSLGDRTGGELFF.

The chain carries TRBV5-1 and TRBJ1-4; D is unclear. V was cut by 0 bases and J by 13 bases, with 22 bases left in between. The CDR3 has 16 amino acids. The germline gives CDR1 SGHRS, CDR2 YFSETQ. The CDR3 DNA follows: TGCGCCAGCAGCTTGGGGGGTTCTACCTCTTCGGATGGACTGTTTTTT. Protein product: CASSLGGSTSSDGLFF.

The sample holds one count of this clone. V gene TRBV28 combines with J gene TRBJ2-7; D is possibly TRBD2 (6 bases). V lost 6 bases, J lost 4 bases, and 25 bases lay in between. Germline V gives CDR1 MDHEN, CDR2 SYDVKM. This CDR3 region has 17 residues. CDR3 sequence: CASSPPGGVLYLYEQYF. CDR3 nucleotide sequence: TGTGCCAGCAGCCCCCCCGGCGGGGTCCTATACCTATACGAGCAGTACTTC. Looking up the rest from reference TRBV28 and TRBJ2-7 gives the full variable domain: DVKVTQSSRYLVKRTGEKVFLECVQDMDHENMFWYRQDPGLGLRLIYFSYDVKMKEKGDIPEGYSVSREKKERFSLILESASTNQTSMYLCASSPPGGVLYLYEQYFGPGTRLTVT.

The rearrangement links TRBV5-1 to TRBJ2-7; 9 bases are a match to TRBD2. Germline lookup yields CDR1 SGHRS and CDR2 YFSETQ. The CDR3 is 15 residues long. V dropped 3 bases and J dropped 6; count of bases not matched to a gene: 10. The DNA of the CDR3 is TGCGCCAGCAGCTCACATTTAGCGGGAGAAGGCGAGCAGTACTTC. It yields the protein CASSSHLAGEGEQYF.

This chain uses TRBV10-1 with TRBJ2-1; D not certain. The CDR3 has 12 amino acids. The germline CDR1 and CDR2 sequences are WNHNN and SYGVQD (reference sequence). The V end lost 3 bases, the J end lost 6 bases, and 6 bases lay between the germline ends. The CDR3 loop reads CASSDIGNEQFF. CDR3 sequence (DNA): TGCGCCAGCAGTGATATCGGCAATGAGCAGTTCTTC.

The chain links TRBV27 to TRBJ2-7; D might be TRBD1 or TRBD2, each matching 5 bases. The CDR3 loop spans 14 amino acids. The V and J ends lost 4 bases and 1 base respectively, with 11 bases between them. Germline lookup yields CDR1 MNHEY and CDR2 SMNVEV (reference sequence). This CDR3 is CASSSAGGSYEQYF. The CDR3 DNA is TGTGCCAGCAGTTCTGCTGGGGGATCCTACGAGCAGTACTTC.

V and J are TRBV6-1 and TRBJ1-5; weak D call: TRBD1 (6 bases). The CDR3 runs 12 residues. Germline loops: CDR1 MNHNS, CDR2 SASEGT. V gave up 10 bases and J gave up 4 bases, with 11 bases separating them. CDR3 protein: CATGQLNQPQHF. CDR3 DNA sequence: TGTGCCACCGGACAGCTAAATCAGCCCCAGCATTTT.

The rearrangement joins TRBV19 to TRBJ1-5, with a possible D match to TRBD1 (5 bases). Germline CDR1 reads LNHDA; CDR2 reads SQIVND (reference sequence). The CDR3 covers 16 residues. Deletions cut 6 bases from V and 4 bases from J, with 19 bases between. The CDR3 reads CASSMPRGGGNQPQHF. The CDR3 bases are TGTGCCAGTAGCATGCCGCGGGGGGGAGGGAATCAGCCCCAGCATTTT.

CDR3 nucleotides: TGTGCCAGTAGCCTCTCCGCGGTTTCTGGGGCCAACGTCCTGACTTTC. Translating it yields CASSLSAVSGANVLTF. This rearrangement joins TRBV19 to TRBJ2-6; D gene ambiguous. There are 16 residues in the CDR3. CDR1 is LNHDA, CDR2 SQIVND, per germline (reference sequence). The germline V and J ends were trimmed by 6 bases and 1 base, with 13 bases remaining between them.